This T cell receptor (beta chain) derives from a study of CD8+ T cells in alopecia areata. Study results and limitations: Resident alphabeta T cells of normal skin are also sequenced in scalp samples. Although TCR sharing was seen in mice, sharing across patients was less clear, possibly for HLA-related reasons.

The treatment is: oral pan-JAK inhibitor, 5-10 mg twice daily. Extracted RNA was reverse transcribed into cDNA, the sequencing template. Some clones are missing from TCRdb's copy, which holds only in-frame ones; the method was immunoSEQ multiplex PCR. This sample carries hundreds of thousands of clones, around 65% of them seen once, and the ten largest clones take 1% to 1.5%. After removal of 8 bases from V and 7 bases from J, the junction contained 8 bases not matched to a gene. Germline-derived CDR1 and CDR2 are GTSNPN and SVGIG (reference sequence). This CDR3 has 14 residues. To note about this clone: No antigen is known for it.

The clonotype originates from a human donor with alopecia areata. Sequenced material: CD4+ T cells sorted from blood, taken at approximately week 44, from a patient treated with tofacitinib. This chain connects TRBV30 to TRBJ1-6; TRBD1 agrees at 10 bases. CDR3 sequence reads: CAASGGQGNSPLHF. The CDR3 nucleotides are TGTGCCGCCAGCGGGGGACAGGGGAATTCACCCCTCCACTTT.